This entry features one TCR beta chain sequence. The data originate from a study of CD8+CD57+ T cells in acquired aplastic anemia. At the level of the study: The study obtained an average of about 3.2 ug of DNA from sorted CD4+ and CD8+ cells.

Patients included in sequencing had previously demonstrated CD8+CD57+ cell expansion by flow cytometry. The use of genomic DNA as template underpinned the TCR beta VDJ and CDR3 profiling. TCRdb re-called the reads through MiXCR, storing one row per CDR3 protein. Here the sample spans 150,000 to 200,000 distinct CDR3 sequences, about half being singletons. The TCR originated in a human donor with aplastic anemia. The sequencing input was sorted CD4+, CD8+, or CD8+CD57+ T cells (not recorded which) from PBMCs.

DNA for the CDR3: TGTGCCAGTAGTAACATGGGGACAGGAAAGTATGGCTACACCTTC. This gives the protein CASSNMGTGKYGYTF. The chain recombines TRBV19 with TRBJ1-2, with 8 nucleotides matching TRBD1. The germline V gene has CDR1 LNHDA and CDR2 SQIVND (reference sequence). J was trimmed by 5 bases and V by 4 bases; bases with no gene match: 9. The CDR3 has 15 amino acids.